This TCR beta chain came from a study of early T cells in non-severe SARS-CoV-2 infection. As for the study in general: Sequencing input comprised bulk RNA from unsorted whole blood; chain pairing was not available. Study-wide points: A preference for anti-spike CD8 responses marked VDJdb matching, which missed private and CD4 specificities.

In the library, individual cDNA molecules carried attached unique molecular identifiers. Each CDR3 protein gets one entry after TCRdb re-called the 5' RACE reads with MiXCR. Of tens of thousands of distinct CDR3 sequences in the sample, about 14% were seen once. A remark on this clonotype: Antigen unknown.

V lost 2 bases, J lost 6 bases, and 10 bases stayed unmatched. The CDR3 is 15 amino acids. Germline CDR1 DFQATT, CDR2 SNEGSKA (reference sequence). The TCR comes from an adult who was a healthcare worker with PCR-confirmed SARS-CoV-2 infection or an uninfected control (not recorded which). The sequenced sample was whole blood. This chain joins TRBV20-1 and TRBJ2-1, with 7 bases that match TRBD1. The chain's CDR3 is CSARRQGSSRNEQFF. The CDR3 bases are TGCAGTGCTAGAAGACAGGGTTCCTCCCGCAATGAGCAGTTCTTC.